The next 25 T cell receptor beta chains were all read from a single sample in a study of CD4 T cells in relation to SARS-CoV-2 and coronaviruses. Repertoires were generated with immunoSEQ multiplex PCR, while TCRdb's copy carries only in-frame clones and drops some. The data contain just under 30,000 clones, roughly 78% of them seen just once; the ten biggest clones take up 10% to 15%. No antigen has been identified for these receptors. The unexposed donors gave CD4+ T cells in about 2011-2018, prior to COVID-19. Isolation of CD4+ T cells took place after less than twelve days in culture. The material sequenced was CD4+ T cells from PBMCs, cultured in vitro. These receptors all stem from a human donor in good health.

This clone has just a few counts. The V gene is TRBV27, the J gene TRBJ1-5; D is possibly TRBD1 (5 bases). The CDR3 contains 14 residues. Per the germline V gene, CDR1 is MNHEY and CDR2 is SMNVEV (reference sequence). The V gene lost 6 bases and the J gene lost 2 bases, with 11 bases spanning the gap. DNA for the CDR3: TGTGCCAGCAGCCGGTGGGGGGGCAATCAGCCCCAGCATTTT. It codes for CASSRWGGNQPQHF.

The chain employs TRBV6-8 and TRBJ1-5; the D is unclear. The CDR3 loop spans 13 amino acids. V gave up 0 bases and J gave up 5 bases, with 5 bases separating them. Germline CDR1 is MNHGY and CDR2 is SAAAGT. CDR3 residues: CASSYSRDQPQHF. CDR3 bases: TGTGCCAGCAGTTACTCGCGGGATCAGCCCCAGCATTTT.

This clone appeared a few times. This chain uses TRBV19 with TRBJ1-1; the D gene is possibly TRBD1 (5 bases). V was pared by 3 bases and J by 6 bases, with 11 bases between. This CDR3 contains 13 residues. Germline lookup yields CDR1 LNHDA and CDR2 SQIVND (reference sequence). CDR3 in amino acids: CASSIRDRAEAFF. The CDR3 nucleotides read TGTGCCAGTAGTATCAGGGATCGTGCTGAAGCTTTCTTT.

The gene calls are TRBV9 and TRBJ2-7; TRBD2 matches 10 bases. In germline, CDR1 is SGDLS, CDR2 YYNGEE. The CDR3 consists of 16 residues. J gave up 4 bases and V 2 bases, and 9 bases lay outside the gene matches. CDR3 sequence: CASSVGPSGSLYEQYF. CDR3 coding DNA: TGTGCCAGCAGCGTCGGGCCTAGCGGGAGTTTGTACGAGCAGTACTTC.

V gene TRBV7-9 combines with J gene TRBJ1-1; D not certain. The CDR3 has 14 amino acids. V lost 5 bases to trimming and J lost 6 bases, with 16 bases between them. Looked up from germline, CDR1 is SEHNR and CDR2 is FQNEAQ (reference sequence). The CDR3 sequence is CASSPSGMGSEAFF. Here the CDR3 DNA reads TGTGCCAGCAGCCCCTCGGGGATGGGTTCTGAAGCTTTCTTT.

This clone appeared a single time. The chain couples TRBV6-2 or TRBV6-3 to TRBJ2-4, with 8 bases fitting TRBD1. The CDR3 has 20 amino acids. CDR1 is MNHEY, CDR2 SVGEGT, per germline. V was clipped by 4 bases and J by 0 bases; unmatched bases: 17. CDR3 region: CASSSRDRIRLYLAKNIQYF. The CDR3 DNA reads TGTGCCAGCAGTTCCCGGGACAGGATCCGCCTGTACCTAGCCAAAAACATTCAGTACTTC.

The J gene is TRBJ1-5, the V gene TRBV10-2, with unresolved D. V was shortened by 0 bases and J by 11 bases, with 8 bases between the two germline ends. The CDR3 consists of 12 residues. Per the germline V gene, CDR1 is WSHSY and CDR2 is SAAADI. In DNA, the CDR3 is TGCGCCAGCAGTGAGTCGGCCTTGTCCCAGCATTTT. Its translation is CASSESALSQHF.

The genes are TRBV7-8 and TRBJ2-1, with 9 nucleotides matching TRBD2. J was trimmed by 6 bases and V by 4 bases; bases with no gene match: 7. Per germline, CDR1 SGHVS and CDR2 FQNEAQ. The CDR3 sequence is 15 residues long. The CDR3 DNA follows: TGTGCCAGCAGCTCGCGGGGGGGCCTAGGCAATGAGCAGTTCTTC. Its translation is CASSSRGGLGNEQFF.

The V gene is TRBV5-1, the J gene TRBJ2-1; D possibly corresponds to TRBD2 (5 bases). The V gene's germline CDR1 is SGHRS and CDR2 YFSETQ. The CDR3 consists of 15 residues. V was shortened by 2 bases and J by 0 bases, with 9 bases between the two germline ends. CDR3 in amino acids: CASSLTRSSYNEQFF. Here the CDR3 DNA reads TGCGCCAGCAGCTTAACTAGGAGCTCCTACAATGAGCAGTTCTTC. Based on the CDR3 plus reference TRBV5-1 and TRBJ2-1, the full variable domain is KAGVTQTPRYLIKTRGQQVTLSCSPISGHRSVSWYQQTPGQGLQFLFEYFSETQRNKGNFPGRFSGRQFSNSRSEMNVSTLELGDSALYLCASSLTRSSYNEQFFGPGTRLTVL.

This CDR3 reads CASSQGIAGGPNEQFF. The CDR3 DNA reads TGTGCCAGCAGCCAAGGAATAGCGGGGGGGCCCAATGAGCAGTTCTTC. This chain links TRBV3-1 (or the pseudogene TRBV3-2) with TRBJ2-1, with 11 nucleotides matching TRBD2. V gave up 1 base and J gave up 6 bases; unmatched junction bases: 5. The length of the CDR3 is 16 residues. In germline, CDR1 is LGHDT, CDR2 YNNKEL (reference sequence).

J is TRBJ2-7 and V is TRBV27; D not resolved. CDR1 is MNHEY, CDR2 SMNVEV, per germline (reference sequence). V was pared by 5 bases and J by 5 bases, with 16 bases between. There are 14 residues in the CDR3. The CDR3 sequence is CASSPRGVYHEQYF. The CDR3 coding sequence is TGTGCCAGCAGTCCTCGTGGGGTCTACCACGAGCAGTACTTC.

A single count supports this clone. The chain employs TRBV5-1 and TRBJ2-1, with D tentatively TRBD1 or TRBD2 (5 bases each). Germline-derived CDR1 and CDR2 are SGHRS and YFSETQ. The CDR3 length is 15 residues. Trimming took 1 base from V and 5 from J, leaving 13 bases between them. The DNA of the CDR3 is TGCGCCAGCAGCTTGTATTCTAGGGGACACAATGAGCAGTTCTTC. Translated, it gives CASSLYSRGHNEQFF. The entire variable domain, with the rest obtained from reference TRBV5-1 and TRBJ2-1, is as follows: KAGVTQTPRYLIKTRGQQVTLSCSPISGHRSVSWYQQTPGQGLQFLFEYFSETQRNKGNFPGRFSGRQFSNSRSEMNVSTLELGDSALYLCASSLYSRGHNEQFFGPGTRLTVL.

The chain couples TRBV18 to TRBJ2-5; 7 positions agree with TRBD2. The germline gives CDR1 KGHSH, CDR2 LQKENI. CDR3 length: 15 residues. J gave up 2 bases and V 6 bases, and 9 bases lay outside the gene matches. The CDR3 loop is CASSISGDLQETQYF. The CDR3 DNA sequence: TGTGCCAGCTCTATAAGCGGGGACCTACAAGAGACCCAGTACTTC.

This clone was observed once. The chain has TRBV5-5 and TRBJ1-3, with 10 bases lining up with TRBD1. The ends lost 0 bases at V and 9 bases at J; junction bases unmatched: 9. The CDR3 runs 16 residues. Germline V CDR1 and CDR2: SGHKS, YYEKEE (reference sequence). The CDR3 region has the DNA TGTGCCAGCAGCTTGGCCCCGGGACAGGGGTTGAGCACCATATATTTT. This encodes CASSLAPGQGLSTIYF.

This clone was counted once. The rearrangement joins TRBV6-5 to TRBJ1-5, with 7 bases aligning to TRBD1. The CDR3 is 14 residues long. V lost 6 bases to trimming and J lost 2 bases; unmatched junction nucleotides: 4. CDR1 MNHEY and CDR2 SVGAGI come from the germline V gene. CDR3 DNA sequence: TGTGCCAGCAGACGTACAGGGGGCAATCAGCCCCAGCATTTT. This translates into CASRRTGGNQPQHF.

This clone occurred a few times. The genes are TRBV5-1 and TRBJ1-4; D uncertain. This CDR3 is 14 amino acids long. Germline values: CDR1 SGHRS, CDR2 YFSETQ. V lost 3 bases to trimming and J lost 8 bases, with 14 bases between them. The CDR3 is CASSSTDGREKLFF. The CDR3 DNA is TGCGCCAGCAGCTCAACGGACGGGAGAGAAAAACTGTTTTTT.

The chain has TRBV29-1 and TRBJ1-1; 10 bases are shared with TRBD1. The germline gives CDR1 SQVTM, CDR2 ANQGSEA. The ends lost 6 bases at V and 3 bases at J; junction bases unmatched: 10. The CDR3 consists of 15 residues. The CDR3 loop reads CSVDPWTGGDTEAFF. CDR3 in DNA: TGCAGCGTCGACCCCTGGACAGGGGGGGACACTGAAGCTTTCTTT. The whole variable domain, filled in from reference TRBV29-1 and TRBJ1-1, reads SAVISQKPSRDICQRGTSLTIQCQVDSQVTMMFWYRQQPGQSLTLIATANQGSEATYESGFVIDKFPISRPNLTFSTLTVSNMSPEDSSIYLCSVDPWTGGDTEAFFGQGTRLTVV.

The chain links TRBV5-6 to TRBJ2-7; D unclear. With 3 bases removed from V and 5 bases from J, the gap between germline ends came to 18 bases. Germline values: CDR1 SGHDT, CDR2 YYEEEE. CDR3 length: 15 residues. CDR3 in amino acids: CASSSSPNPPNEQYF. CDR3 coding DNA: TGTGCCAGCAGCTCAAGCCCCAACCCACCCAACGAGCAGTACTTC.

The V call is TRBV18, the J call TRBJ1-1, with a tentative D call TRBD1 (6 bases). Per germline, CDR1 KGHSH and CDR2 LQKENI. The V end lost 5 bases, the J end lost 0 bases, and 10 bases lay between the germline ends. The CDR3 totals 14 residues. CDR3 sequence (DNA): TGTGCCAGCTCAAAGGGGGGCCTGAACACTGAAGCTTTCTTT. This encodes CASSKGGLNTEAFF.

This clone was seen just once. The chain joins TRBV6-2 or TRBV6-3 to TRBJ2-1; no clear D gene. V was pared by 6 bases and J by 1 base, with 16 bases between. The CDR3 has 16 amino acids. Germline V gives CDR1 MNHEY, CDR2 SVGEGT. This CDR3 is CASRPTGWGSYNEQFF. Here the CDR3 DNA reads TGTGCCAGCAGACCTACGGGTTGGGGTTCCTACAATGAGCAGTTCTTC.

The chain joins TRBV5-6 to TRBJ1-5; perhaps TRBD1 as D (5 bases). Per the germline V gene, CDR1 is SGHDT and CDR2 is YYEEEE. The V end was cut by 4 bases, the J end by 8 bases, with 16 bases between. This CDR3 spans 14 amino acids. This CDR3 is CASSPGGALEPQHF. The CDR3 DNA sequence: TGTGCCAGCAGCCCGGGGGGTGCTTTGGAGCCCCAGCATTTT.

The chain joins TRBV5-1 to TRBJ2-2; 11 bases agree with TRBD2. From germline, CDR1 is SGHRS and CDR2 YFSETQ. Trimming removed 1 base from V and 8 bases from J; junction bases left unmatched: 4. This CDR3 is 15 amino acids long. The CDR3 loop reads CASSLTSGSVGELFF. The CDR3 region has the DNA TGCGCCAGCAGCTTGACTAGCGGGAGTGTGGGGGAGCTGTTTTTT.

The chain is built from TRBV10-3 and TRBJ1-2, with D hard to call. V was trimmed by 0 bases and J by 1 base, leaving 6 bases between them. Germline loops: CDR1 ENHRY, CDR2 SYGVKD. The CDR3 contains 14 residues. The CDR3 coding sequence is TGTGCCATCAGTGAGTCCAACCTTAACTATGGCTACACCTTC. It encodes CAISESNLNYGYTF.

This chain uses TRBV3-1 (or the pseudogene TRBV3-2) with TRBJ2-7; D is uncertain. The CDR3 has 15 amino acids. The ends were cut back, 5 bases at V and 4 bases at J, with 18 bases in the middle. Per the germline V gene, CDR1 is LGHDT and CDR2 is YNNKEL (reference sequence). The CDR3: CASSFRAPRSYEQYF. The CDR3 DNA reads as TGTGCCAGCAGCTTTCGGGCCCCACGATCGTACGAGCAGTACTTC.

The chain combines TRBV28 with TRBJ2-5; the D gene is possibly TRBD1 (5 bases). With 8 bases removed from V and 7 bases from J, the gap between germline ends came to 17 bases. The CDR3 length is 13 residues. Germline lookup yields CDR1 MDHEN and CDR2 SYDVKM. The DNA of the CDR3 is TGTGCCAGCGAGGCCGGACAAGTCGGGACCCAGTACTTC. Translating it yields CASEAGQVGTQYF.